Listed here is a single T cell receptor beta chain. This clonotype was detected a few times. Its antigen remains unidentified. Within one base of it there is no much larger clone, and no base qualities were kept. The CDR3 measures 13 amino acids from cysteine to phenylalanine. The CDR3 DNA has 39 bases and is translated from base 1. Looking up the germline V gene yields CDR1 SGHRS and CDR2 YFSETQ. The V end loses 2 bases and the J end loses 1 base, and a stretch of 7 bases separates them. For sequencing, an Illumina NovaSeq 6000 was employed. TCRalpha and TCRbeta cDNA libraries were built by 5'RACE with constant-segment primers, adding sample barcodes and unique molecular identifiers. RNA was extracted from every sample with Trizol reagent. Amplification of the libraries took two PCR steps, and the second step added a second sample barcode plus Illumina TruSeq adapters. The libraries were sequenced on an Illumina NovaSeq using 2 x 150 bp paired-end reads. The authors' pipeline ran thus. Reads were demultiplexed and collapsed into UMI-guided consensus sequences with migec v1.2.7. Using mixcr v2.1.11, UMI consensuses were aligned to TRA and TRB V and J templates and then assembled into clonotypes. A clonotype was counted as expanded or contracted only if both edgeR and NoisET called the change significant, with noise models trained on biological replicates. For edgeR calls, the cutoffs were a false discovery rate-adjusted p below 0.01 and a log2 fold-change threshold of 1. As an exploratory analysis of dynamics, max-normalized trajectories of the 1000 most abundant clonotypes were examined by PCA with hierarchical clustering. Separately sequenced CD4+ and CD8+ repertoires were used to assign the CD4 or CD8 phenotype of responding clones. Using fastp trimming at Q25 and MiXCR clonotype assembly, TCRdb reanalyzed the public sequencing data and kept in-frame beta chains. Every entry covers one CDR3 protein and lists the most common genes and DNA from its rows. The V and J calls come from TCRdb's annotation, not from the publication. The sample table lists 400,000 or so distinct CDR3 sequences, 20% to 25% of them with a count of one. The top ten constitute approximately 12% of the sample.

Ficoll-Paque density gradient centrifugation was the method used to isolate PBMCs. This specimen belongs to a study of T-cell memory formation after mild COVID-19 (TCRdb year 2021). As for the study more broadly: TCR sequence clusters from the two donors were largely donor specific. In a couple of donors, T-cell clones that expanded and contracted after mild COVID-19 were followed by sequencing TCRalpha and TCRbeta repertoires longitudinally. The cohort was made up of two young adult volunteers, one female and one male, who were previously healthy. On the study overall, not on this receptor specifically: SARS-CoV-2 specificity of the second-wave clones peaking on day 37 was not confirmed. Contracting CD4+ clones turned up mainly in the CM and EM memory subsets, whereas EMRA was where CD8+ clones were enriched. Some responding clones were detected in pre-infection memory, which suggested that pre-existing cross-reactive memory T cells had joined the SARS-CoV-2 response. Balanced CD4/CD8 phenotypes were observed for clones contracting from day 15 to 85, whereas a bias towards CD4+ was observed for a second wave of clones expanding from day 15 to 37. Only two mild cases were covered by the study, and larger cohorts that include severe cases with pre-infection samples were considered necessary.

The sample was PBMCs or a T cell subset sorted from them (not recorded which). This clonotype originated in an adult woman who had mild COVID-19 (a few samples of this study predate the infection). The sample titles of this study are shuffled in the database, so cell type and time point are left out; the donor was told from shared clones. The sequence is built from TRBV5-1 and TRBJ2-7; the D gene remains uncertain. The CDR3 region: CASSFTYSYEQYF. At the DNA level, the sequence is TGCGCCAGCAGCTTTACGTATTCCTACGAGCAGTACTTC.